This TCR beta chain was identified during a study of shared clonotypes between healthy human individuals. Points from the study as a whole: An anticipated effect of sequencing depth on clonotype sharing among donors was recognized. Some clonotypes were shared by all four sorted-subset donors, while others were not shared. The non-shared ones had lower generation probabilities than the shared ones.

Every contributor of samples was a Caucasian grown-up residing in Nashville, Tennessee. CCR7-negative CD45RA+ TemRA cells were combined with CD45RO+ cells to form CD8 memory. Regarding this clone: Its antigen remains unidentified.

Germline V CDR1 and CDR2: SNHLY, FYNNEI. V lost 6 bases and J lost 1, with 9 bases in between. This CDR3 has 13 amino acids. Generated by immunoSEQ multiplex PCR, the TCRdb table keeps only in-frame clones and is missing some. The sample includes about 690,000 clones, roughly 91% of them seen just once. The clonotype was recovered from a man aged 18 to 30 in good health. Some clones in this sample may be carry-over from other donors' samples. This chain uses TRBV2 with TRBJ1-1, with D hard to call. The sample taken for sequencing was memory CD8+ T cells from PBMCs. The subset here: CD45RO+ cells pooled with CCR7-negative TemRA cells. In DNA, the CDR3 is TGTGCCAGCAGGGGAGGCGAGAACACTGAAGCTTTCTTT. This gives the protein CASRGGENTEAFF. Based on the CDR3 plus reference TRBV2 and TRBJ1-1, the full variable domain is EPEVTQTPSHQVTQMGQEVILRCVPISNHLYFYWYRQILGQKVEFLVSFYNNEISEKSEIFDDQFSVERPDGSNFTLKIRSTKLEDSAMYFCASRGGENTEAFFGQGTRLTVV.